Listed below are T cell receptor beta chains from one sample, sequenced in a study of T cells in Graves' hyperthyroidism and ophthalmopathy. TCRdb re-called the multiplex PCR reads through MiXCR, storing one row per CDR3 protein. The data contain 450,000 to 600,000 distinct CDR3 sequences, around 15% of them singletons. The sequenced sample was blood. The origin of the receptors is a woman in her thirties or forties with Graves' hyperthyroidism. Each CDR3 is given with its conserved first and last residue. The D gene is left open where the match is weak. Size is stated for part of the rows, as once, few or many counts, or as a class when the clone is expanded.

CDR3 DNA	CDR3 protein	clone size	J gene	V gene	D gene
TGCGCCAGCAGCTTGTCTGGGGGGGCCCACGAGCAGTACTTC	CASSLSGGAHEQYF	-	TRBJ2-7	TRBV5-1	-
TGCAGCGGTTCGGACAGCACCTACGAGCAGTACTTC	CSGSDSTYEQYF	many	TRBJ2-7	TRBV29-1	-
TGTGCCAGCAGATACCGGGCGACAGGGGGAACAGATACGCAGTATTTT	CASRYRATGGTDTQYF	many	TRBJ2-3	TRBV2	TRBD1
TGCGCCAGCAGCCAAGGTCCTAGCGGGAGTGGGGAGACCCAGTACTTC	CASSQGPSGSGETQYF	few	TRBJ2-5	TRBV4-1	TRBD2
TGTGCCAGCAGTTTACCGACAGGGAACTATGGCTACACCTTC	CASSLPTGNYGYTF	many	TRBJ1-2	TRBV28	TRBD1
TGTGCCAGCAGCTTCTACGGGACCCCTAATCAGCCCCAGCATTTT	CASSFYGTPNQPQHF	-	TRBJ1-5	TRBV5-6	-
TGTGCCAGCAGTTACCCAATGGTAGGGGAGCGTTATCAGCCCCAGCATTTT	CASSYPMVGERYQPQHF	many	TRBJ1-5	TRBV6-6	-
TGTGCCAGCTCACCCGGACAGACACTCTATGGCTACACCTTC	CASSPGQTLYGYTF	many	TRBJ1-2	TRBV18	-
TGCGCCAGCGGTGAAGCGAGGGCCACAGATACGCAGTATTTT	CASGEARATDTQYF	few	TRBJ2-3	TRBV5-1	-
TGTGCCAGCAGCTTACTAGCGGGAGGTAGAGATACGCAGTATTTT	CASSLLAGGRDTQYF	many	TRBJ2-3	TRBV7-3	TRBD2
TGCGCCAGCAGCCAAAAAGGGGAAGGGAGGAAAGCTGAAGCTTTCTTT	CASSQKGEGRKAEAFF	-	TRBJ1-1	TRBV4-1	-
TGTGCCAGCAGTGACCCCTCTGGAGGGAAAACCTACGAGCAGTACTTC	CASSDPSGGKTYEQYF	many	TRBJ2-7	TRBV2	-
TGTGCCAGCAGCCGACTGCTCGAGGAATTCAACACAGATACGCAGTATTTT	CASSRLLEEFNTDTQYF	few	TRBJ2-3	TRBV7-9	-
TGTGCCAGCAGTACCCACTTCGCTACGAACACCGGGGAGCTGTTTTTT	CASSTHFATNTGELFF	many	TRBJ2-2	TRBV28	-
TGTGCCAGCAGCCAAACTCGACTAGACTGGGAGACCCAGTACTTC	CASSQTRLDWETQYF	many	TRBJ2-5	TRBV3-1	-
TGCAGTGCTAGAGATGCGGCCGGGTTAGCGGGAGTTCGGGGCGAGCAGTACTTC	CSARDAAGLAGVRGEQYF	many	TRBJ2-7	TRBV20-1	TRBD2
TGTGCCACCAGTGTGAGCGGGACGGTCGGGGAGCTGTTTTTT	CATSVSGTVGELFF	many	TRBJ2-2	TRBV24-1	TRBD2
TGCAGTGCGATACGTTCGGAGGCGAACACTGAAGCTTTCTTT	CSAIRSEANTEAFF	many	TRBJ1-1	TRBV20-1	-
TGTGCCTGGAGTGTATCTCCAGGGGGGGGCTATGGCTACACCTTC	CAWSVSPGGGYGYTF	-	TRBJ1-2	TRBV30	TRBD1
TGTGCCAGCAGTTCGGACCTTCCAGCCAAAAACATTCAGTACTTC	CASSSDLPAKNIQYF	many	TRBJ2-4	TRBV12-3/TRBV12-4	-
TGCAGTGCTAGATCATACTCTGGAAACACCATATATTTT	CSARSYSGNTIYF	-	TRBJ1-3	TRBV20-1	-